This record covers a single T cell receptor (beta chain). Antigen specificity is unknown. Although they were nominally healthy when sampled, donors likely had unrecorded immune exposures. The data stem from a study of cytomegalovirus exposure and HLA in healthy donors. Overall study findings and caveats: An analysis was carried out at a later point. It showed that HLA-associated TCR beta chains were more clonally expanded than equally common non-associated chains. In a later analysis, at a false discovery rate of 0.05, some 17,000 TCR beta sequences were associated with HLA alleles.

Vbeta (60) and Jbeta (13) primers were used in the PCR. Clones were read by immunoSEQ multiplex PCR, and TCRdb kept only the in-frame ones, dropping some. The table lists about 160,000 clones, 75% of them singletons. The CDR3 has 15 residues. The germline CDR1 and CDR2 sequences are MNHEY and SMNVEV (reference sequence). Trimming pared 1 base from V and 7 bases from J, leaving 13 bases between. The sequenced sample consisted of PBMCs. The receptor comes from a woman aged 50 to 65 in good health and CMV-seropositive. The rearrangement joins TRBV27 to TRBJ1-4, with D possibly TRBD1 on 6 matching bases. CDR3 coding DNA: TGTGCCAGCAGTTTATTTCTGGGAGGGGGTGAAAAACTGTTTTTT. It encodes CASSLFLGGGEKLFF.